The 20 T cell receptor beta chains below come from one sample, sequenced in a study of beta chain features in type 1 diabetes. The sequenced template was cDNA made from the entire isolated RNA. Generated by immunoSEQ multiplex PCR, the TCRdb table keeps only in-frame clones and is missing some. The table shows a few hundred thousand clones, with about 15% occurring only once. The material sequenced was naive CD4+ T cells from blood. The origin of the receptors is a woman between 18 and 29 years old in good health.

This clone has a handful of counts. The chain is built from TRBV5-1 and TRBJ2-2; no definite D call. Trimming removed 0 bases from V and 1 base from J, with 4 bases in between. The CDR3 has 14 residues. CDR1 is SGHRS and CDR2 is YFSETQ in the germline V gene. In DNA, the CDR3 is TGCGCCAGCAGCTTGGTCGTGAACACCGGGGAGCTGTTTTTT. It translates to CASSLVVNTGELFF.

This clone appeared a few times. CDR3 protein: CASSFGQGTRGQYF. In DNA, the CDR3 is TGTGCCAGCAGCTTCGGGCAGGGTACGAGAGGGCAGTACTTC. The chain uses TRBV5-6 and TRBJ2-7; perhaps TRBD1 as D (5 bases). The V and J ends lost 2 bases and 9 bases respectively, with 18 bases between them. The CDR3 sequence is 14 residues long. Germline CDR1 reads SGHDT; CDR2 reads YYEEEE.

The rearrangement joins TRBV3-2 to TRBJ1-5; TRBD1, the table's D call, was not compared with the DNA. TRBV3-2 is assigned pseudogene status. The CDR3 length is 9 residues. The CDR3 reads CAYRQPQHF. CDR3 sequence (DNA): TGTGCCTACAGACAGCCCCAGCATTTT.

This clone turned up a few times. This chain connects TRBV18 to TRBJ1-2; maybe TRBD1 (6 bases). CDR1 is KGHSH, CDR2 LQKENI, per germline. Trimming pared 4 bases from V and 0 bases from J, leaving 12 bases between. The CDR3 extends over 15 amino acids. The CDR3 protein is CASSQSEGANYGYTF. In nucleotides, the CDR3 is TGTGCCAGCTCACAAAGCGAGGGGGCTAACTATGGCTACACCTTC.

The CDR3 sequence: CASRLGQGFGYTF. CDR3 coding DNA: TGTGCCAGCAGACTCGGACAGGGGTTTGGCTACACCTTC. The rearrangement joins TRBV28 to TRBJ1-2; 9 nucleotides line up with TRBD1. Germline CDR1 is MDHEN and CDR2 is SYDVKM. The V segment lost 6 bases and the J segment 7 bases; nucleotides outside the gene matches: 6. The CDR3 length is 13 residues.

This clone has a handful of counts. The gene calls are TRBV7-9 and TRBJ2-7; the D gene is possibly TRBD2 (6 bases). CDR3 length: 16 amino acids. CDR1 and CDR2 (germline): SEHNR, FQNEAQ (reference sequence). V dropped 5 bases and J dropped 11 bases, with 28 bases sitting between them. The CDR3, as DNA: TGTGCCAGCAGCGGCCAAGGGAGGACCTACGAGCAGGCGGAGTACTTC. It is translated as CASSGQGRTYEQAEYF.

The V call is TRBV4-1, the J call TRBJ2-1, with D possibly TRBD1 on 5 matching bases. The length of the CDR3 is 15 residues. Trimming cost V 1 base and J 5 bases, with 12 bases left between them. Germline CDR1 reads MGHRA; CDR2 reads YSYEKL. In DNA form, the CDR3 reads TGCGCCAGCAGCCAAGCGGTCCTCAGGGACAATGAGCAGTTCTTC. This translates into CASSQAVLRDNEQFF.

This rearrangement joins TRBV30 to TRBJ2-1; 8 bases agree with TRBD2. The V and J ends lost 5 bases and 2 bases, in that order; junction bases with no gene match: 8. Germline CDR1 and CDR2: GTSNPN and SVGIG (reference sequence). This CDR3 region has 15 residues. CDR3 sequence (DNA): TGTGCCTGGCAACCGGGAGGGTTGGCCTACAATGAGCAGTTCTTC. As protein: CAWQPGGLAYNEQFF.

The CDR3 spells CASSQDRYEQYF. The CDR3 nucleotides read TGTGCCAGCAGCCAAGACCGTTACGAGCAGTACTTC. The chain links TRBV14 to TRBJ2-5, with D unresolved. Matching the DNA end better, TRBJ2-7 makes the J call doubtful. The CDR3 has 12 amino acids. The germline gives CDR1 SGHDN, CDR2 FVKESK.

This clone was counted only a few times. The V call is TRBV2, the J call TRBJ2-3; 8 bases are a match to TRBD1. V lost 6 bases to trimming and J lost 1 base; unmatched junction nucleotides: 3. Germline V gives CDR1 SNHLY, CDR2 FYNNEI. The CDR3 has 14 amino acids. The DNA for the CDR3 is TGTGCCAGCAGGGGACAGGTGGGCACAGATACGCAGTATTTT. The encoded protein is CASRGQVGTDTQYF. The variable domain in full, with the rest retrieved from reference TRBV2 and TRBJ2-3, is EPEVTQTPSHQVTQMGQEVILRCVPISNHLYFYWYRQILGQKVEFLVSFYNNEISEKSEIFDDQFSVERPDGSNFTLKIRSTKLEDSAMYFCASRGQVGTDTQYFGPGTRLTVL.

The CDR3 reads CASSAEYNEQFF. DNA for the CDR3: TGTGCCAGCAGTGCGGAGTACAATGAGCAGTTCTTC. The chain links TRBV2 to TRBJ2-1; no firm D call. V was clipped by 4 bases and J by 4 bases, with 5 bases between them. The CDR3 runs to 12 residues. Looked up from germline, CDR1 is SNHLY and CDR2 is FYNNEI.

The chain is built from TRBV28 and TRBJ1-4; the D gene is possibly TRBD1 (6 bases). V was cut by 3 bases and J by 7 bases, with 12 bases left in between. This CDR3 has 14 residues. Per the germline V gene, CDR1 is MDHEN and CDR2 is SYDVKM. CDR3 protein: CASSLPQGGEKLFF. In DNA form, the CDR3 reads TGTGCCAGCAGTTTGCCACAGGGTGGTGAAAAACTGTTTTTT. Looking up the rest from reference TRBV28 and TRBJ1-4 gives the full variable domain: DVKVTQSSRYLVKRTGEKVFLECVQDMDHENMFWYRQDPGLGLRLIYFSYDVKMKEKGDIPEGYSVSREKKERFSLILESASTNQTSMYLCASSLPQGGEKLFFGSGTQLSVL.

V and J are TRBV5-5 and TRBJ2-2; 12 bases align to TRBD2. The CDR3 totals 17 residues. Germline-derived CDR1 and CDR2 are SGHKS and YYEKEE (reference sequence). The V and J ends lost 0 bases and 5 bases, in that order; junction bases with no gene match: 5. This chain's CDR3 is CASSLVPLAGGTGELFF. The DNA for the CDR3 is TGTGCCAGCAGCTTGGTCCCCCTAGCGGGAGGGACCGGGGAGCTGTTTTTT.

This clone was observed a handful of times. The chain joins TRBV15 to TRBJ2-7; D call uncertain. CDR3 length: 15 residues. Trimming pared 1 base from V and 3 bases from J, leaving 13 bases between. Germline V gives CDR1 LNHNV, CDR2 YYDKDF (reference sequence). Here the CDR3 DNA reads TGTGCCACCAGCAGAGGTGGGCTGACACGCTACGAGCAGTACTTC. Its protein is CATSRGGLTRYEQYF.

This chain links TRBV7-2 with TRBJ2-1, with a tentative D call TRBD1 (6 bases). CDR3 size: 13 residues. The germline V gene has CDR1 SGHTA and CDR2 FQGNSA. V was clipped by 0 bases and J by 10 bases, with 10 bases between them. The CDR3 is CASSLALQGEQFF. As DNA, the CDR3 is TGTGCCAGCAGCTTAGCGCTACAGGGCGAGCAGTTCTTC.

CDR3 coding DNA: TGTGCCAGCAGTCGGGGTGAAAACTATGGCTACACCTTC. It codes for CASSRGENYGYTF. The chain links TRBV2 to TRBJ1-2; D gene uncertain. This CDR3 comprises 13 residues. The germline CDR1 and CDR2 sequences are SNHLY and FYNNEI. V lost 5 bases, J lost 2 bases, and 9 bases lay in between.

This clone was counted between two and nine times. The rearrangement links TRBV4-3 to TRBJ1-5; D remains unclear. Germline CDR1 LGHNA, CDR2 YSLEER. The CDR3 is made up of 13 amino acids. The germline V and J ends were trimmed by 0 bases and 9 bases, with 9 bases remaining between them. The CDR3 is CASSQDEHRPQHF. The CDR3, as DNA: TGCGCCAGCAGCCAAGATGAGCACCGGCCCCAGCATTTT.

With respect to this clone: This specimen includes other DNA sequences encoding the same CDR3. The chain carries TRBV7-2 and TRBJ2-5; D gene ambiguous. V was shortened by 0 bases and J by 4 bases, with 9 bases between the two germline ends. Germline CDR1 is SGHTA and CDR2 is FQGNSA. There are 14 residues in the CDR3. For the CDR3, the DNA is TGTGCCAGCAGCTTAGCTGGAGCTGGAGAGACCCAGTACTTC. It yields the protein CASSLAGAGETQYF. The full variable domain, rest sourced from reference TRBV7-2 and TRBJ2-5, is GAGVSQSPSNKVTEKGKDVELRCDPISGHTALYWYRQSLGQGLEFLIYFQGNSAPDKSGLPSDRFSAERTGGSVSTLTIQRTQQEDSAVYLCASSLAGAGETQYFGPGTRLLVL.

The chain links TRBV27 to TRBJ2-5; possibly TRBD2 for D (6 bases). The CDR3 totals 15 residues. V was trimmed by 1 base and J by 1 base, leaving 10 bases between them. Germline V gives CDR1 MNHEY, CDR2 SMNVEV (reference sequence). The CDR3: CASSLYGSSQETQYF. Written as DNA, the CDR3 is TGTGCCAGCAGTTTATACGGGAGTAGCCAAGAGACCCAGTACTTC.

This clone appeared a few times. The V gene is TRBV7-2, the J gene TRBJ2-7, with D perhaps matching TRBD1 (5 bases). Trimming took 2 bases from V and 2 from J, leaving 13 bases between them. The CDR3 is 15 amino acids. CDR1 is SGHTA and CDR2 is FQGNSA in the germline V gene. This chain's CDR3 is CASSLTAGQAYEQYF. CDR3 DNA: TGTGCCAGCAGCTTAACTGCAGGGCAGGCCTACGAGCAGTACTTC.